This T cell receptor beta chain was recovered during a study of blood T cell repertoires in COVID-19. TCRdb keeps only in-frame clones here, not all; method: immunoSEQ multiplex PCR. The table includes 150,000 to 250,000 clones, 75% to 90% detected once. CDR1 is SEHNR and CDR2 is FQNEAQ in the germline V gene (reference sequence). V lost 1 base, J lost 0 bases, and 7 bases lay in between. The length of the CDR3 is 14 residues. The TCR originated in a woman in her 30s who had recovered from COVID-19. V is TRBV7-9 and J is TRBJ2-7; unclear D gene. Specimen: PBMCs or T cells enriched from blood (not recorded which). The CDR3 bases are TGTGCCAGCAGCTTAGACGCGAGCTCCTACGAGCAGTACTTC. Its translation is CASSLDASSYEQYF.